The rows below give T cell receptor beta chains drawn from one sample of a study of blood T cell repertoires in COVID-19. Repertoires were generated with immunoSEQ multiplex PCR, while TCRdb's copy carries only in-frame clones and drops some. The sample shows over 200,000 clones, 75% to 90% of them seen only once. The sequenced material came from peripheral blood. The receptors derive from a human donor in a cohort sampled during active COVID-19. CDR3s include the opening cysteine and the closing phenylalanine or tryptophan. The D gene is left open where the match is weak. Only some rows state a clone size, as once, few, many or a class for expanded clones.

CDR3 DNA: TGTGCCAGCAGTCCCACAGGGGACTACGAGCAGTACTTC; CDR3 protein: CASSPTGDYEQYF; clone size: .; V gene: TRBV12-3/TRBV12-4; CDR3 length: 13; J gene: TRBJ2-7; D gene: TRBD1
CDR3 DNA: TGTGCCAGCAGTTACTATGGGACATACGAAGCTTTCTTT; CDR3 protein: CASSYYGTYEAFF; clone size: few; V gene: TRBV6-5; CDR3 length: 13; J gene: TRBJ1-1; D gene: .
CDR3 DNA: TGTGCCAGCAGTGAACGTCTTTGGACTAGCGGTTCCGCAAACCCTCATTACAATGAGCAGTTCTTC; CDR3 protein: CASSERLWTSGSANPHYNEQFF; clone size: .; V gene: TRBV6-1; CDR3 length: 22; J gene: TRBJ2-1; D gene: TRBD2
CDR3 DNA: TGTGCCTGGAGTGTAACAGGGAAGGCAACTAATGAAAAACTGTTTTTT; CDR3 protein: CAWSVTGKATNEKLFF; clone size: .; V gene: TRBV30; CDR3 length: 16; J gene: TRBJ1-4; D gene: .
CDR3 DNA: TGTGCCAGCAAGGGGGTAGCGGGAGGGCCCGGGGAGCTGTTTTTT; CDR3 protein: CASKGVAGGPGELFF; clone size: .; V gene: TRBV6-5; CDR3 length: 15; J gene: TRBJ2-2; D gene: TRBD2
CDR3 DNA: TGTGCCAGCAGCCTAGAGACAGGGTATGGCTACACCTTC; CDR3 protein: CASSLETGYGYTF; clone size: .; V gene: TRBV3-1/TRBV3-2; CDR3 length: 13; J gene: TRBJ1-2; D gene: TRBD1
CDR3 DNA: TGTGCCAGCAGTCGGACTAGCGAACAGCAGTACTTC; CDR3 protein: CASSRTSEQQYF; clone size: .; V gene: TRBV6-5; CDR3 length: 12; J gene: TRBJ2-7; D gene: TRBD2
CDR3 DNA: TGTGCCAGCAGCTTGGAAGGGGTGGGGAACACTGAAGCTTTCTTT; CDR3 protein: CASSLEGVGNTEAFF; clone size: .; V gene: TRBV5-4; CDR3 length: 15; J gene: TRBJ1-1; D gene: .
CDR3 DNA: TGTGCCAGCAGCGTAGGCTGGGAGGATACGCAGTATTTT; CDR3 protein: CASSVGWEDTQYF; clone size: once; V gene: TRBV9; CDR3 length: 13; J gene: TRBJ2-3; D gene: .
CDR3 DNA: TGTGCCAGCAGTTACTCGTCACTAGCGGGAGTACATGAGCAGTTCTTC; CDR3 protein: CASSYSSLAGVHEQFF; clone size: .; V gene: TRBV6-2/TRBV6-3; CDR3 length: 16; J gene: TRBJ2-1; D gene: TRBD2
CDR3 DNA: TGTGCCAGCAGCCCCTTCAGTACAGATACGCAGTATTTT; CDR3 protein: CASSPFSTDTQYF; clone size: once; V gene: TRBV6-2/TRBV6-3; CDR3 length: 13; J gene: TRBJ2-3; D gene: .
CDR3 DNA: TGTGCCAGCAGCCCCTCCCTACTTAACGGGAGGGCCGGGGAGCAGTACTTC; CDR3 protein: CASSPSLLNGRAGEQYF; clone size: .; V gene: TRBV7-3; CDR3 length: 17; J gene: TRBJ2-7; D gene: TRBD2
CDR3 DNA: TGTGCCAGCAGCGTAGGACTAGCGGTATACAATGAGCAGTTCTTC; CDR3 protein: CASSVGLAVYNEQFF; clone size: .; V gene: TRBV9; CDR3 length: 15; J gene: TRBJ2-1; D gene: TRBD2
CDR3 DNA: TGTGCCAGTACCCAGGATCGGACAGGTGGGGCCAACGTCCTGACTTTC; CDR3 protein: CASTQDRTGGANVLTF; clone size: .; V gene: TRBV19; CDR3 length: 16; J gene: TRBJ2-6; D gene: TRBD1
CDR3 DNA: TGCGCCAGCAGCGTTTCTAGCGGGAGGGCGGGCCACGAGCAGTACTTC; CDR3 protein: CASSVSSGRAGHEQYF; clone size: .; V gene: TRBV5-1; CDR3 length: 16; J gene: TRBJ2-7; D gene: TRBD2
CDR3 DNA: TGTGCCAGCAGCCAAAGGAGGTCCTACGAGCAGTACTTC; CDR3 protein: CASSQRRSYEQYF; clone size: .; V gene: TRBV4-2; CDR3 length: 13; J gene: TRBJ2-7; D gene: .
CDR3 DNA: TGTGCCAGCTCGGACAGAGAACCCTCACCCCTCCACTTT; CDR3 protein: CASSDREPSPLHF; clone size: .; V gene: TRBV6-5; CDR3 length: 13; J gene: TRBJ1-6; D gene: .
CDR3 DNA: TGTGCCAGCAGTGAACGAATCACCCTGAGCTCCTATAATTCACCCCTCCACTTT; CDR3 protein: CASSERITLSSYNSPLHF; clone size: .; V gene: TRBV6-1; CDR3 length: 18; J gene: TRBJ1-6; D gene: .
CDR3 DNA: TGTGCCAGCAGTGATCCCCGAATTAGCGGGAGTTTTACTGAGCAGTTCTTC; CDR3 protein: CASSDPRISGSFTEQFF; clone size: once; V gene: TRBV6-1; CDR3 length: 17; J gene: TRBJ2-1; D gene: TRBD2
CDR3 DNA: TGTGCCAGTAGTCTATGGGGGGGGCCCTACAATGAGCAGTTCTTC; CDR3 protein: CASSLWGGPYNEQFF; clone size: .; V gene: TRBV19; CDR3 length: 15; J gene: TRBJ2-1; D gene: .
CDR3 DNA: TGTGCCAGCAGCGTAGCGGGAGCGGGCACCGGGGAGCTGTTTTTT; CDR3 protein: CASSVAGAGTGELFF; clone size: .; V gene: TRBV9; CDR3 length: 15; J gene: TRBJ2-2; D gene: .
CDR3 DNA: TGTGCCAGCAGCATGAACCGAGCAGGGGTACAAGAGACCCAGTACTTC; CDR3 protein: CASSMNRAGVQETQYF; clone size: .; V gene: TRBV4-2; CDR3 length: 16; J gene: TRBJ2-5; D gene: .
CDR3 DNA: TGTGCCAGCAGTTACCTAGCGGGAAGAACTGAAGCTTTCTTT; CDR3 protein: CASSYLAGRTEAFF; clone size: .; V gene: TRBV6-5; CDR3 length: 14; J gene: TRBJ1-1; D gene: .
CDR3 DNA: TGTGCCAGCAGTTACCTCACAGGTTTTGGAACTGAAGCTTTCTTT; CDR3 protein: CASSYLTGFGTEAFF; clone size: .; V gene: TRBV6-2/TRBV6-3; CDR3 length: 15; J gene: TRBJ1-1; D gene: .
CDR3 DNA: TGTGCCTGGAGTGTAGATCGGCAGGTTAATGAAAAACTGTTTTTT; CDR3 protein: CAWSVDRQVNEKLFF; clone size: .; V gene: TRBV30; CDR3 length: 15; J gene: TRBJ1-4; D gene: .
CDR3 DNA: TGTGCCAGCAGCTTAGACAGCGGAAAACTGTTTTTT; CDR3 protein: CASSLDSGKLFF; clone size: .; V gene: TRBV7-9; CDR3 length: 12; J gene: TRBJ1-4; D gene: .
CDR3 DNA: TGTGCCAGCAGCCTCGGGACTGACCAAGAGACCCAGTACTTC; CDR3 protein: CASSLGTDQETQYF; clone size: .; V gene: TRBV5-4; CDR3 length: 14; J gene: TRBJ2-5; D gene: .
CDR3 DNA: TGTGCCAGTAGTAGGGAGGGGAACTATGGCTACACCTTC; CDR3 protein: CASSREGNYGYTF; clone size: .; V gene: TRBV19; CDR3 length: 13; J gene: TRBJ1-2; D gene: .
CDR3 DNA: TGTGCCAGCAGCGCCCCACTGACTAGCGGGAGTTTGGAGACCCAGTACTTC; CDR3 protein: CASSAPLTSGSLETQYF; clone size: .; V gene: TRBV9; CDR3 length: 17; J gene: TRBJ2-5; D gene: TRBD2
CDR3 DNA: TGTGCCAGCAGCCCGGACAGGGGGAGGTACGAGCAGTACTTC; CDR3 protein: CASSPDRGRYEQYF; clone size: few; V gene: TRBV7-2; CDR3 length: 14; J gene: TRBJ2-7; D gene: TRBD1
CDR3 DNA: TGTGCCAGCAGCCGAGACAGGGTCCCTAATCAGCCCCAGCATTTT; CDR3 protein: CASSRDRVPNQPQHF; clone size: .; V gene: TRBV3-1/TRBV3-2; CDR3 length: 15; J gene: TRBJ1-5; D gene: TRBD1
CDR3 DNA: TGTGCCAGCAGCATTGACGGAGAAGAGACCCAGTACTTC; CDR3 protein: CASSIDGEETQYF; clone size: .; V gene: TRBV11-2; CDR3 length: 13; J gene: TRBJ2-5; D gene: .
CDR3 DNA: TGTGCCAGCAGCTCAAGGCGGCAGGGGGCCGGCACTGAAGCTTTCTTT; CDR3 protein: CASSSRRQGAGTEAFF; clone size: few; V gene: TRBV7-2; CDR3 length: 16; J gene: TRBJ1-1; D gene: TRBD1
CDR3 DNA: TGTGCCAGCAGCTTAGTCGCCGGGACACCTCTAAGAGAGACCCAGTACTTC; CDR3 protein: CASSLVAGTPLRETQYF; clone size: .; V gene: TRBV7-9; CDR3 length: 17; J gene: TRBJ2-5; D gene: .
CDR3 DNA: TGTGCCAGCACCTTCGGGACAGGTTACAATGAGCAGTTCTTC; CDR3 protein: CASTFGTGYNEQFF; clone size: .; V gene: TRBV6-5; CDR3 length: 14; J gene: TRBJ2-1; D gene: TRBD1
CDR3 DNA: TGTGCCAGCAGCTGGGGACTAGCGGGGACCCAGTACTTC; CDR3 protein: CASSWGLAGTQYF; clone size: .; V gene: TRBV7-2; CDR3 length: 13; J gene: TRBJ2-5; D gene: TRBD2
CDR3 DNA: TGTGCCAGCAGTTTATTGGACAGGGTGGGTGAAAAACTGTTTTTT; CDR3 protein: CASSLLDRVGEKLFF; clone size: .; V gene: TRBV28; CDR3 length: 15; J gene: TRBJ1-4; D gene: TRBD1
CDR3 DNA: TGTGCCAGCAGCTCGACGACAGGCGTTGTCTCCTACAATGAGCAGTTCTTC; CDR3 protein: CASSSTTGVVSYNEQFF; clone size: once; V gene: TRBV7-2; CDR3 length: 17; J gene: TRBJ2-1; D gene: .
CDR3 DNA: TGTGCCAGCAGCGTAGGGGTAGCGGGAGGGTACGAGCAGTACTTC; CDR3 protein: CASSVGVAGGYEQYF; clone size: .; V gene: TRBV9; CDR3 length: 15; J gene: TRBJ2-7; D gene: TRBD2
CDR3 DNA: TGTGCCAGCACCCCGGGGAGGTTCCAAGAGACCCAGTACTTC; CDR3 protein: CASTPGRFQETQYF; clone size: .; V gene: TRBV2; CDR3 length: 14; J gene: TRBJ2-5; D gene: .
CDR3 DNA: TGTGCCAGCAGCTTAGACCCCCGGAGACAGGCCCACGAGCAGTACTTC; CDR3 protein: CASSLDPRRQAHEQYF; clone size: .; V gene: TRBV7-8; CDR3 length: 16; J gene: TRBJ2-7; D gene: .
CDR3 DNA: TGTGCCAGCAGGAGGACTAGCGGGAGTGAGACCCAGTACTTC; CDR3 protein: CASRRTSGSETQYF; clone size: .; V gene: TRBV2; CDR3 length: 14; J gene: TRBJ2-5; D gene: TRBD2
CDR3 DNA: TGTGCCAGCAGCCGGACTAGCGGGAGGATAGATACGCAGTATTTT; CDR3 protein: CASSRTSGRIDTQYF; clone size: .; V gene: TRBV5-5; CDR3 length: 15; J gene: TRBJ2-3; D gene: TRBD2
CDR3 DNA: TGTGCCAGCAGCGGGACAGGGGGCAGGCAGCCCCAGCATTTT; CDR3 protein: CASSGTGGRQPQHF; clone size: .; V gene: TRBV28; CDR3 length: 14; J gene: TRBJ1-5; D gene: TRBD1